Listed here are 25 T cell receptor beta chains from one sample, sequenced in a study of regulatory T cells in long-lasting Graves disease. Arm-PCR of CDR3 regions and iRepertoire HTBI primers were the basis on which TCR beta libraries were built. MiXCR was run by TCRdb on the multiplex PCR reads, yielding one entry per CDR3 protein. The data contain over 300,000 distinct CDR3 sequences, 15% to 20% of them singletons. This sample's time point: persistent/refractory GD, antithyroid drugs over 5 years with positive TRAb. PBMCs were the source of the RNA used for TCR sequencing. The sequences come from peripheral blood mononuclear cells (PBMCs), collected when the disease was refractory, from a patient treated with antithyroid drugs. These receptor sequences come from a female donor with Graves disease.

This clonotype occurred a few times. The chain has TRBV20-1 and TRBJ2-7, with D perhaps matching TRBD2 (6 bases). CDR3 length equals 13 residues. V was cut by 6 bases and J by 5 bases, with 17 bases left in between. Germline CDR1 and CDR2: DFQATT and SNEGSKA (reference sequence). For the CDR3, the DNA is TGCAGTGCAACCGGGAGTCCCAATAACGAGCAGTACTTC. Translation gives CSATGSPNNEQYF.

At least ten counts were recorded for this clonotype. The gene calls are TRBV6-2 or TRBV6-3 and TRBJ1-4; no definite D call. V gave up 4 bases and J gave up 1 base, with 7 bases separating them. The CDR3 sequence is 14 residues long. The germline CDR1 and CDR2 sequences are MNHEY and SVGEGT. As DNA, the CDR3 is TGTGCCAGCAGTTTGACTCAAACTAATGAAAAACTGTTTTTT. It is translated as CASSLTQTNEKLFF.

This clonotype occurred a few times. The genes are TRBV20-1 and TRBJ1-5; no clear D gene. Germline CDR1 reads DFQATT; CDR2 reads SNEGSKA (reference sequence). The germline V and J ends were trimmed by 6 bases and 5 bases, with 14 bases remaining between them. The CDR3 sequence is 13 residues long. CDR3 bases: TGCAGTGCCCGACGGGGTTTCGATCAGCCCCAGCATTTT. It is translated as CSARRGFDQPQHF.

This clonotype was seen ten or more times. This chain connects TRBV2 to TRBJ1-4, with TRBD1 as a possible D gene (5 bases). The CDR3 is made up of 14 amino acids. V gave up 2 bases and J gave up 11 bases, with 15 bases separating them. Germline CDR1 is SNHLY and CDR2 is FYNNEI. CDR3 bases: TGTGCCAGCAGTGAAAACTCGGGGCGGTCCAAACTGTTTTTT. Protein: CASSENSGRSKLFF.

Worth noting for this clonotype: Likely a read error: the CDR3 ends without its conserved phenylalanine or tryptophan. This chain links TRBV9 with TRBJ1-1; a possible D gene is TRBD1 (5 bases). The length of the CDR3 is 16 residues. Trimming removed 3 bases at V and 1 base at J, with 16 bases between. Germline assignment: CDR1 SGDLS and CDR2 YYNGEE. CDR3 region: CASSATLGGTNTEAFL. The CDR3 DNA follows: TGTGCCAGCAGCGCTACCCTGGGGGGGACGAACACTGAAGCTTTCCTT.

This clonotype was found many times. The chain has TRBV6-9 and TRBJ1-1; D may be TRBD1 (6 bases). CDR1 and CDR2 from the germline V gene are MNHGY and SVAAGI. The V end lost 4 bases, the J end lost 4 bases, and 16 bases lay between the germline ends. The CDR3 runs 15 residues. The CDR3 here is CASSFQQGFSTEAFF. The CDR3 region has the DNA TGTGCCAGCAGTTTCCAACAGGGTTTTAGCACTGAAGCTTTCTTT.

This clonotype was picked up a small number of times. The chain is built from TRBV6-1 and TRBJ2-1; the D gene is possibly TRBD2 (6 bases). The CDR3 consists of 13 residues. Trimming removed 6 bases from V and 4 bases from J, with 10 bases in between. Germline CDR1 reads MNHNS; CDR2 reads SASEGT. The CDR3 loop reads CASRWGEYNEQFF. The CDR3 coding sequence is TGTGCCAGCAGATGGGGGGAGTACAATGAGCAGTTCTTC.

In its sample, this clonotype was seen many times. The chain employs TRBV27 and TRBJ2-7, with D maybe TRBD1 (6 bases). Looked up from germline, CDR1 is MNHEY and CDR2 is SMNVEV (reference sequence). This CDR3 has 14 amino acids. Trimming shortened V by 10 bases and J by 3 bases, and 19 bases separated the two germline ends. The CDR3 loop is CATRMRGSGYEQYF. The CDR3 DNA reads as TGTGCCACCCGGATGAGGGGGAGCGGCTACGAGCAGTACTTC.

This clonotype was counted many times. CDR3 protein: CASRPGQGKGTEAFF. Written as DNA, the CDR3 is TGTGCCAGCAGACCGGGACAGGGTAAGGGCACTGAAGCTTTCTTT. The gene calls are TRBV28 and TRBJ1-1; the match to TRBD1 covers 9 bases. The CDR3 has 15 residues. Germline V gene data show CDR1 as MDHEN and CDR2 as SYDVKM. J lost 4 bases, V lost 6 bases, and 9 bases had no gene match.

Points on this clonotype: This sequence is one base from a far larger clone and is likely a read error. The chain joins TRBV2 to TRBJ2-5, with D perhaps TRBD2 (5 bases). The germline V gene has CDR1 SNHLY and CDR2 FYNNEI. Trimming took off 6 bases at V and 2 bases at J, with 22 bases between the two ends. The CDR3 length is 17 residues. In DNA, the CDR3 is TGTGCCAGCAGATTAGCGTCTGATCTACGTCCTCAAGAGACCCAGTACTTC. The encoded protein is CASRLASDLRPQETQYF.

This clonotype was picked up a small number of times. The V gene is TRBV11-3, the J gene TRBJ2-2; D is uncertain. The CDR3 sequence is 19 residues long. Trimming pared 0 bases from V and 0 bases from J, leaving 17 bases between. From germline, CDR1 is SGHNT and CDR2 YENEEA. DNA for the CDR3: TGTGCCAGCAGCTTAGATCTTCCCCAGATTCGGGCGAACACCGGGGAGCTGTTTTTT. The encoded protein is CASSLDLPQIRANTGELFF.

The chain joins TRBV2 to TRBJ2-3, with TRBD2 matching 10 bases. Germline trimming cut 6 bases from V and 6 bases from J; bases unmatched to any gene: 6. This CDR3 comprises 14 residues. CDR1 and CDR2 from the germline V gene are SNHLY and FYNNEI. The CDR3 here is CASRLAGKSDTQYF. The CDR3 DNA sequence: TGTGCCAGCAGACTAGCGGGAAAGTCCGATACGCAGTATTTT.

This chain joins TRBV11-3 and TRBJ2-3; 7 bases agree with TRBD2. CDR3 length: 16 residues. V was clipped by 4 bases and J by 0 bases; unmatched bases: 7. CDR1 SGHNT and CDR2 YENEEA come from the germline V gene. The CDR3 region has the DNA TGTGCCAGCAGCTCACAATGGCGGGGGAGCACAGATACGCAGTATTTT. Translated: CASSSQWRGSTDTQYF. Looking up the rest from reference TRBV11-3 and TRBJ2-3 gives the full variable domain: EAGVVQSPRYKIIEKKQPVAFWCNPISGHNTLYWYLQNLGQGPELLIRYENEEAVDDSQLPKDRFSAERLKGVDSTLKIQPAELGDSAVYLCASSSQWRGSTDTQYFGPGTRLTVL.

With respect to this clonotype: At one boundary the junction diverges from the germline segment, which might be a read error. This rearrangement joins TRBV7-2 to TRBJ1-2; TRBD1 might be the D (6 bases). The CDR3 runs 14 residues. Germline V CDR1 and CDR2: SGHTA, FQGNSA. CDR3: CASSQQGNHYGYAF. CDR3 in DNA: TGTGCCAGCAGCCAACAGGGAAATCACTATGGCTACGCCTTC.

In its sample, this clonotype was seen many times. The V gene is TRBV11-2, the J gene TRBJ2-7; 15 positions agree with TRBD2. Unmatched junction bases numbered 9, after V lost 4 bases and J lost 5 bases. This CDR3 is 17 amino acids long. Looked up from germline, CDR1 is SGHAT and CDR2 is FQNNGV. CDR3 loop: CASSSGLAGGPKDEQYF. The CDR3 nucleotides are TGTGCCAGCAGCTCTGGACTAGCGGGAGGGCCCAAGGACGAGCAGTACTTC.

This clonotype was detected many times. In DNA, the CDR3 is TGTGCCAGCAGTTACCAAGGGTCTGGGGCCAACGTCCTGACTTTC. Protein: CASSYQGSGANVLTF. This chain connects TRBV6-5 to TRBJ2-6; D is unclear. The CDR3 contains 15 residues. The V end lost 2 bases, the J end lost 1 base, and 6 bases lay between the germline ends. Germline CDR1 is MNHEY and CDR2 is SVGAGI.

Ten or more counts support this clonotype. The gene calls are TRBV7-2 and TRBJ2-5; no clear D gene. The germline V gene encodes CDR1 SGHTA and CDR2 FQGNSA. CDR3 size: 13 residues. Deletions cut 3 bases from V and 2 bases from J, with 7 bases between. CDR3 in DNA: TGTGCCAGCAGCTTCCGCAGGCAAGAGACCCAGTACTTC. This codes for CASSFRRQETQYF. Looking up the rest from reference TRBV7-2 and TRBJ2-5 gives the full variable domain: GAGVSQSPSNKVTEKGKDVELRCDPISGHTALYWYRQSLGQGLEFLIYFQGNSAPDKSGLPSDRFSAERTGGSVSTLTIQRTQQEDSAVYLCASSFRRQETQYFGPGTRLLVL.

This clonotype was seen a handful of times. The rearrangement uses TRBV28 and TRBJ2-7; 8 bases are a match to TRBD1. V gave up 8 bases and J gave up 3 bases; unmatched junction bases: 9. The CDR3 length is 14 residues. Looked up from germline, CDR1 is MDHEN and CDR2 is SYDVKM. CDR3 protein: CASRVMTGDYEQYF. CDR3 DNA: TGTGCCAGCCGCGTAATGACAGGGGACTACGAGCAGTACTTC. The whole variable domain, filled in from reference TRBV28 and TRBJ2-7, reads DVKVTQSSRYLVKRTGEKVFLECVQDMDHENMFWYRQDPGLGLRLIYFSYDVKMKEKGDIPEGYSVSREKKERFSLILESASTNQTSMYLCASRVMTGDYEQYFGPGTRLTVT.

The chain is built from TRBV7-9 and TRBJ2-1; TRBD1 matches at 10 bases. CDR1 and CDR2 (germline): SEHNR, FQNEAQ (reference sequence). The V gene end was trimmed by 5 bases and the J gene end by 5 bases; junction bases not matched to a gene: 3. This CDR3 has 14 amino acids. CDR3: CASSRGTGDNEQFF. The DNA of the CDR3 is TGTGCCAGCAGCCGAGGGACAGGGGACAATGAGCAGTTCTTC.

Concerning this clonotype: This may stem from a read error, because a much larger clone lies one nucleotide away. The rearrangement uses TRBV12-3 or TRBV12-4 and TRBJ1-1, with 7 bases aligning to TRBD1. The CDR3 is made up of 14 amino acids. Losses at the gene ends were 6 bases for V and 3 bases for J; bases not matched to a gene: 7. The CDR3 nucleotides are TGTGCCAGCAGGCCTCAGGGGGTGGACACTGAAGCTTTCTTT. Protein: CASRPQGVDTEAFF.

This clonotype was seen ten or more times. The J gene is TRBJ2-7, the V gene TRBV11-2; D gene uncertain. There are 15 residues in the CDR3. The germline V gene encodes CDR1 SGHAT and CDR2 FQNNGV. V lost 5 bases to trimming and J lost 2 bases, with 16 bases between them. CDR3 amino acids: CASSPPTLGTYEQYF. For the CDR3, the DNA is TGTGCCAGCAGCCCACCCACCCTGGGAACCTACGAGCAGTACTTC.

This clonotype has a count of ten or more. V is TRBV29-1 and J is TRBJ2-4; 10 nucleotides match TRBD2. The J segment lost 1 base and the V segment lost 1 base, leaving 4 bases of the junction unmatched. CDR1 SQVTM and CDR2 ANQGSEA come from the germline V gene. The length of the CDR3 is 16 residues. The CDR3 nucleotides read TGCAGCGTTGAAGTACTAGCGGGAACGGCCAAAAACATTCAGTACTTC. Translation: CSVEVLAGTAKNIQYF. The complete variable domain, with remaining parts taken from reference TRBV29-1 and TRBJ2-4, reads SAVISQKPSRDICQRGTSLTIQCQVDSQVTMMFWYRQQPGQSLTLIATANQGSEATYESGFVIDKFPISRPNLTFSTLTVSNMSPEDSSIYLCSVEVLAGTAKNIQYFGAGTRLSVL.

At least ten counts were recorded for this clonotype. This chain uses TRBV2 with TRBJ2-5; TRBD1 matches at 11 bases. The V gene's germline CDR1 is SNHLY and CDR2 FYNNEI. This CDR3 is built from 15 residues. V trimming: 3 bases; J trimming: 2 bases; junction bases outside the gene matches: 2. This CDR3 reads CASSEDRGRQETQYF. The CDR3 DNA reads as TGTGCCAGCAGTGAGGACAGGGGGCGGCAAGAGACCCAGTACTTC. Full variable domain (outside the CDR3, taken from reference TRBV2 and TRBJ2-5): EPEVTQTPSHQVTQMGQEVILRCVPISNHLYFYWYRQILGQKVEFLVSFYNNEISEKSEIFDDQFSVERPDGSNFTLKIRSTKLEDSAMYFCASSEDRGRQETQYFGPGTRLLVL.

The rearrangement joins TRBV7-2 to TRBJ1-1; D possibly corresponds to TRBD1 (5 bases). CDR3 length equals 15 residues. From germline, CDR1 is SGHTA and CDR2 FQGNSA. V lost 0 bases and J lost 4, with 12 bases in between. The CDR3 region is CASSLAARVGTEAFF. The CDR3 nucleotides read TGTGCCAGCAGCTTAGCGGCCAGGGTGGGCACTGAAGCTTTCTTT.

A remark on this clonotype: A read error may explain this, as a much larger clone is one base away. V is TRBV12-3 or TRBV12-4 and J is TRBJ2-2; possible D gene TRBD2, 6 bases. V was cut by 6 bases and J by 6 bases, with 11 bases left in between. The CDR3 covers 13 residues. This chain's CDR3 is CASSQLAPGELFF. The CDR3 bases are TGTGCCAGCAGCCAACTAGCTCCCGGGGAGCTGTTTTTT.